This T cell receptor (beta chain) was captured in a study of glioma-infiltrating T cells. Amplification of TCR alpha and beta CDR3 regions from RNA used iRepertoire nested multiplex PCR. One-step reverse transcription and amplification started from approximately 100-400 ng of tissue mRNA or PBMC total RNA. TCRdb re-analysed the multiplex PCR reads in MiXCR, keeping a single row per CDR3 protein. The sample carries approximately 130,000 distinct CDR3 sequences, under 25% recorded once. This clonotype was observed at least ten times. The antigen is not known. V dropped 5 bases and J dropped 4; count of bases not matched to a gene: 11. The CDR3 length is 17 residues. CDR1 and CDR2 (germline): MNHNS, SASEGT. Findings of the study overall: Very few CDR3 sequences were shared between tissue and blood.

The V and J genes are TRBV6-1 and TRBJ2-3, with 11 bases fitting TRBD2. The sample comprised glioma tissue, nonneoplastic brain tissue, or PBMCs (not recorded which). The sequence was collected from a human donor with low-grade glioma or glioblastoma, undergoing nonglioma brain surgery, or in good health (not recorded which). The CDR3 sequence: CASSFPSTSGGADTQYF. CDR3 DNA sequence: TGTGCCAGCAGTTTCCCCTCCACTAGCGGGGGCGCAGATACGCAGTATTTT.